This TCR beta chain appears in the sequencing data of a study of cytomegalovirus exposure and HLA in healthy donors. Overall study context: An earlier analysis identified 120 million or so unique TCR beta sequences in 150 million to 200 million T cells. Some 87 million unique TCRs from HLA-typed donors were held in an early release of data.

PCR amplification relied on 60 Vbeta primers (plus 13 Jbeta primers). Generated by immunoSEQ multiplex PCR, the TCRdb table keeps only in-frame clones and is missing some. In the table there are approximately 170,000 clones, over 65% of which are singletons. Findings of the study overall: Later work found most CMV-associated TCR beta chains apparently HLA-restricted.

This clone appeared a single time. Its antigen is still unknown. Trimming removed 3 bases from V and 7 bases from J; junction bases left unmatched: 8. The V gene's germline CDR1 is SGDLS and CDR2 YYNGEE. There are 15 residues in the CDR3. The chain employs TRBV9 and TRBJ1-4, with 8 bases fitting TRBD1. This sequence originates from a man aged 18 to 29 in good health and CMV-seropositive. The sequenced sample consisted of PBMCs. The CDR3 here is CASSGLTGVGEKLFF. CDR3 coding DNA: TGTGCCAGCAGCGGATTGACAGGGGTCGGTGAAAAACTGTTTTTT. The whole variable domain, remainder taken from reference TRBV9 and TRBJ1-4, is DSGVTQTPKHLITATGQRVTLRCSPRSGDLSVYWYQQSLDQGLQFLIQYYNGEERAKGNILERFSAQQFPDLHSELNLSSLELGDSALYFCASSGLTGVGEKLFFGSGTQLSVL.